This paragraph covers one TCR beta chain sequence. Its antigen is still unknown. The CDR3 length is 14 residues. The germline V and J ends were trimmed by 2 bases and 3 bases, with 10 bases remaining between them. Germline V CDR1 and CDR2: KGHSH, LQKENI. This table comes from immunoSEQ multiplex PCR, and its TCRdb copy is limited to in-frame clones, with some not included. The sample has tens of thousands of clones, around four fifths seen once. These data originate in a study of T cell responses to AZD1222 COVID-19 vaccine. Study-wide results and limits: Recipients of AZD1222 seropositive at baseline numbered only six or seven.

The sequencing used peripheral blood, collected 28 days after the second AZD1222 dose. The sequence derives from an adult who received the AZD1222 COVID-19 vaccine. The V call is TRBV18, the J call TRBJ1-1, with a tentative D call TRBD1 (5 bases). The chain's CDR3 is CASSPTVGDTEAFF. The CDR3 coding sequence is TGTGCCAGCTCACCAACAGTGGGGGACACTGAAGCTTTCTTT. The whole variable domain, remainder taken from reference TRBV18 and TRBJ1-1, is NAGVMQNPRHLVRRRGQEARLRCSPMKGHSHVYWYRQLPEEGLKFMVYLQKENIIDESGMPKERFSAEFPKEGPSILRIQQVVRGDSAAYFCASSPTVGDTEAFFGQGTRLTVV.